The clone carrying this T cell receptor beta chain showed up many times. The antigen remains unidentified. Construction of the TCR beta libraries employed iRepertoire HTBI primers in conjunction with Arm-PCR of CDR3 regions. TCRdb independently ran MiXCR on the multiplex PCR reads; one entry per CDR3 protein. The sample contains 400,000 to 600,000 distinct CDR3 sequences, 20% to 25% of which appear only once. Time point described: persistent/refractory GD, antithyroid drugs over 5 years with positive TRAb. From PBMCs, RNA was extracted and then used to make the TCR library. These data originate in a study of regulatory T cells in long-lasting Graves disease. Study information: A definition of persistent Graves' disease required over 5 years of antithyroid drugs plus positive TSH receptor antibodies. Study outcomes and limitations: Compared with new cases, persistent Graves' patients showed reduced TCR diversity.

The CDR3 contains 14 residues. Germline lookup yields CDR1 MDHEN and CDR2 SYDVKM. J gave up 8 bases and V 5 bases, and 11 bases lay outside the gene matches. The V gene is TRBV28, the J gene TRBJ1-1, with 7 bases that match TRBD1. The sequence derives from a female donor with Graves disease. This material consisted of peripheral blood mononuclear cells (PBMCs), taken when the disease was refractory, from a patient treated with antithyroid drugs. In DNA form, the CDR3 reads TGTGCCAGCAGTAGACAGGGAAGGGCCTTGGAAGCTTTCTTT. As protein: CASSRQGRALEAFF.